Shown below are 7 T cell receptor beta chains from a single sample sequenced in a study of blood T cells in healthy people across ages (dated by TCRdb to between 2014 and 2017). Library construction relied on 5' RACE. Sequencing was carried out with an Illumina HiSeq 2500. The second PCR ran for about 7 to 11 cycles and used a J-beta primer mix along with a sample-barcoded 5' primer. TCRdb reanalyzed the raw reads on its own, using fastp at Q25 for trimming and MiXCR for clone calling, and kept in-frame beta chains. Identical CDR3 protein sequences are pooled into one entry, listed with their most common genes and DNA. The sample contains around 850,000 distinct CDR3 sequences, about 34% of them found a single time. 13% of the sample goes to the ten largest clones. The sequencing sample was made of blood. These receptors originate from a man aged 18 to 29 in good health.

This chain connects TRBV4-3 to TRBJ2-5, with D perhaps matching TRBD2 (6 bases). V lost 0 bases and J lost 5, with 19 bases in between. CDR1 LGHNA and CDR2 YSLEER come from the germline V gene. CDR3 length: 17 amino acids. CDR3 amino acids: CASSQDASMGRQETQYF. The CDR3 DNA sequence: TGCGCCAGCAGCCAAGACGCGTCGATGGGGAGGCAGGAGACCCAGTACTTC.

The chain employs TRBV10-3 and TRBJ1-2; D possibly corresponds to TRBD1 (5 bases). Trimming pared 2 bases from V and 0 bases from J, leaving 16 bases between. Germline values: CDR1 ENHRY, CDR2 SYGVKD. The length of the CDR3 is 17 residues. The CDR3 reads CAISEHGRGPSNYGYTF. The CDR3, as DNA: TGTGCCATCAGTGAGCACGGACGGGGACCTTCTAACTATGGCTACACCTTC.

This sequence joins TRBV12-5 and TRBJ1-2, with D hard to call. Between the trimmed V and J ends, which lost 3 bases and 5 bases, there was a span of 10 bases. There are 13 residues in the CDR3. The germline gives CDR1 LGHNT, CDR2 FRNRAP. The CDR3, as DNA: TGTGCTAGTGGTTTCGGGATGACTTATGGCTACACCTTC. Translating it yields CASGFGMTYGYTF.

The genes are TRBV9 and TRBJ1-2; D not certain. The CDR3 covers 10 residues. Germline V CDR1 and CDR2: SGDLS, YYNGEE. Trimming cost V 6 bases and J 4 bases, with 4 bases left between them. The CDR3 nucleotides are TGTGCCAGCAAGGCCTATGGCTACACCTTC. Translation: CASKAYGYTF.

This sequence joins TRBV3-1 and TRBJ2-5, with D hard to call. Germline CDR1 is LGHDT and CDR2 is YNNKEL (reference sequence). Trimming stripped 0 bases from V and 1 base from J, with 9 bases between. The CDR3 consists of 15 residues. The CDR3 is CASSQDVRFQETQYF. The CDR3 nucleotides are TGTGCCAGCAGCCAAGATGTGCGTTTCCAAGAGACCCAGTACTTC.

A few counts support this clonotype. CDR3 nucleotide sequence: TGCAGTGCTACACCAGACGGCTATGGCTACACCTTC. Encoded protein: CSATPDGYGYTF. The chain has TRBV20-1 and TRBJ1-2; no definite D call. The CDR3 sequence is 12 residues long. CDR1 and CDR2 (germline): DFQATT, SNEGSKA (reference sequence). The V gene lost 4 bases and the J gene lost 4 bases, with 10 bases spanning the gap.

On this clonotype itself: With a much larger clone just one base away, this may be a read error. The V and J genes are TRBV28 and TRBJ1-2; 9 bases match TRBD1. Germline assignment: CDR1 MDHEN and CDR2 SYDVKM. The CDR3 is made up of 17 amino acids. CDR3 loop: CAGSLIGDGQGNYGYTF. DNA of the CDR3: TGTGCCGGCAGTTTAATCGGGGACGGACAGGGGAACTATGGCTACACCTTC.